Presented here are 5 T cell receptor beta chains from one specimen sequenced in a study of cytomegalovirus exposure and HLA in healthy donors. Researchers ran the PCR with 60 Vbeta and 13 Jbeta primers. Clones were read by immunoSEQ multiplex PCR, and TCRdb kept only the in-frame ones, dropping some. The table lists about 140,000 clones, approximately 80% of them singletons, with just over 5% in the top ten. The source material was PBMCs. The origin of the receptors is a male donor in good health and CMV-seronegative.

For the CDR3, the DNA is TGTGCCAGCAGCGTAGGAATGGACAGGGGAGACCCCCAGCATTTT. Protein product: CASSVGMDRGDPQHF. The chain is built from TRBV9 and TRBJ1-5, with TRBD1 matching over 9 bases. With 0 bases clipped from V and 10 bases from J, the junction kept 8 bases outside the gene matches. The length of the CDR3 is 15 residues. Per germline, CDR1 SGDLS and CDR2 YYNGEE.

This clone appeared a few times. The CDR3 spells CASSSPLWPEQYF. CDR3 DNA: TGTGCCAGCAGTTCCCCTCTTTGGCCCGAGCAGTACTTC. The chain employs TRBV27 and TRBJ2-7; no definite D call. Between the trimmed V and J ends, which lost 4 bases and 6 bases, there was a span of 13 bases. This CDR3 comprises 13 residues. Germline lookup yields CDR1 MNHEY and CDR2 SMNVEV (reference sequence).

The rearrangement joins TRBV2 to TRBJ1-1, with D unclear. Per germline, CDR1 SNHLY and CDR2 FYNNEI. V lost 3 bases, J lost 2 bases, and 7 bases lay in between. This CDR3 comprises 13 residues. CDR3 coding DNA: TGTGCCAGCAGTGAGCAGGCAAACACTGAAGCTTTCTTT. Encoded protein: CASSEQANTEAFF. The complete variable domain, with remaining parts taken from reference TRBV2 and TRBJ1-1, reads EPEVTQTPSHQVTQMGQEVILRCVPISNHLYFYWYRQILGQKVEFLVSFYNNEISEKSEIFDDQFSVERPDGSNFTLKIRSTKLEDSAMYFCASSEQANTEAFFGQGTRLTVV.

This sequence joins TRBV14 and TRBJ2-3; weak D call: TRBD2 (5 bases). CDR3 size: 14 residues. The V end lost 5 bases, the J end lost 5 bases, and 14 bases lay between the germline ends. From germline, CDR1 is SGHDN and CDR2 FVKESK. The CDR3 DNA follows: TGTGCCAGCAGCGCGCTACCCGGAGGAGATACGCAGTATTTT. Translated: CASSALPGGDTQYF.

J is TRBJ2-3 and V is TRBV18; D is perhaps TRBD2 (5 bases). V was trimmed by 5 bases and J by 0 bases, leaving 21 bases between them. Per the germline V gene, CDR1 is KGHSH and CDR2 is LQKENI. The CDR3 sequence is 18 residues long. CDR3 region: CASSGKVTYGLSTDTQYF. The CDR3 DNA reads TGTGCCAGCTCAGGGAAAGTAACATACGGACTGAGCACAGATACGCAGTATTTT.